The 22 T cell receptor beta chains listed next were all sequenced from one sample in a study of cytomegalovirus exposure and HLA in healthy donors. Researchers ran the PCR with 60 Vbeta and 13 Jbeta primers. This table comes from immunoSEQ multiplex PCR, and its TCRdb copy is limited to in-frame clones, with some not included. The sample totals just over 150,000 clones. The specimen sequenced was PBMCs. All receptors come from a man between 25 and 39 years old in good health and CMV-seronegative.

The chain joins TRBV2 to TRBJ1-1; the D is unclear. Trimming cost V 6 bases and J 3 bases, with 5 bases left between them. Germline assignment: CDR1 SNHLY and CDR2 FYNNEI. This CDR3 has 11 residues. This CDR3 is CASSVYTEAFF. The CDR3 coding sequence is TGTGCCAGCAGCGTATACACTGAAGCTTTCTTT.

This chain connects TRBV19 to TRBJ1-2; 8 nucleotides line up with TRBD1. This CDR3 comprises 15 residues. V was clipped by 7 bases and J by 4 bases; unmatched bases: 11. Germline lookup yields CDR1 LNHDA and CDR2 SQIVND (reference sequence). The CDR3 is CASTFGQGRGYGYTF. DNA for the CDR3: TGTGCCAGTACCTTCGGACAGGGCCGGGGCTATGGCTACACCTTC. Drawing the rest from reference TRBV19 and TRBJ1-2, the complete variable domain is DGGITQSPKYLFRKEGQNVTLSCEQNLNHDAMYWYRQDPGQGLRLIYYSQIVNDFQKGDIAEGYSVSREKKESFPLTVTSAQKNPTAFYLCASTFGQGRGYGYTFGSGTRLTVV.

This rearrangement joins TRBV5-4 to TRBJ1-5, with TRBD1 matching over 7 bases. The CDR3 has 14 amino acids. V trimming: 4 bases; J trimming: 7 bases; junction bases outside the gene matches: 8. In germline, CDR1 is SGHNT, CDR2 YYREEE (reference sequence). CDR3 in amino acids: CASSLSGGDQPQHF. CDR3 nucleotides: TGTGCCAGCAGCCTTTCAGGGGGAGACCAGCCCCAGCATTTT.

The chain links TRBV5-4 to TRBJ2-2; D ambiguous. This CDR3 has 14 residues. With 4 bases removed from V and 4 bases from J, the gap between germline ends came to 11 bases. Germline V CDR1 and CDR2: SGHNT, YYREEE (reference sequence). The CDR3, as DNA: TGTGCCAGCAGCACTGACACCCGCACCGGGGAGCTGTTTTTT. This translates into CASSTDTRTGELFF.

The J gene is TRBJ1-1, the V gene TRBV11-1, with D possibly matching TRBD1 (5 bases). Germline V gene lookup returns CDR1 SGHAT and CDR2 FQDESV (reference sequence). V was cut by 0 bases and J by 2 bases, with 16 bases left in between. This CDR3 is 17 amino acids long. The CDR3 sequence is CASSLAPSGFPNTEAFF. The CDR3 bases are TGTGCCAGCAGCTTAGCCCCCTCAGGGTTCCCAAACACTGAAGCTTTCTTT.

The chain recombines TRBV28 with TRBJ2-2, with TRBD2 as a possible D gene (6 bases). The CDR3 contains 15 residues. The germline gives CDR1 MDHEN, CDR2 SYDVKM. Trimming pared 2 bases from V and 7 bases from J, leaving 14 bases between. CDR3 in DNA: TGTGCCAGCAGTTTAGTCGTGGCGGGGAGCGGGGAGCTGTTTTTT. The encoded protein is CASSLVVAGSGELFF.

V usage is TRBV27 and J usage is TRBJ1-2; 9 nucleotides align to TRBD1. J gave up 2 bases and V 5 bases, and 3 bases lay outside the gene matches. Germline loops: CDR1 MNHEY, CDR2 SMNVEV (reference sequence). There are 14 residues in the CDR3. In nucleotides, the CDR3 is TGTGCCAGCAGTCAAGGGACAGGGAACTATGGCTACACCTTC. This codes for CASSQGTGNYGYTF.

The chain combines TRBV5-1 with TRBJ2-1; 10 nucleotides agree with TRBD2. The CDR3 extends over 13 amino acids. The germline gives CDR1 SGHRS, CDR2 YFSETQ. J lost 10 bases, V lost 4 bases, and 5 bases had no gene match. CDR3 region: CASSRTSGNEQFF. CDR3 coding DNA: TGCGCCAGCAGCCGCACTAGCGGGAACGAGCAGTTCTTC.

V is TRBV14 and J is TRBJ1-3, with TRBD1 matching over 7 bases. Germline CDR1 is SGHDN and CDR2 is FVKESK. The CDR3 is 13 amino acids. V shed 0 bases and J 9 bases; nucleotides not matched to a gene: 2. In DNA, the CDR3 is TGTGCCAGCAGCCAAGACAGGGGGAGCACCATATATTTT. As protein: CASSQDRGSTIYF.

V and J are TRBV9 and TRBJ1-2; D is undetermined. Germline V CDR1 and CDR2: SGDLS, YYNGEE. The CDR3 is 14 residues long. Between the trimmed V and J ends, which lost 4 bases and 1 base, there was a span of 11 bases. The CDR3 loop reads CASSPQIDNYGYTF. CDR3 DNA sequence: TGTGCCAGCAGCCCCCAGATTGATAACTATGGCTACACCTTC. The full variable domain, in which reference TRBV9 and TRBJ1-2 provide the parts outside the CDR3, is DSGVTQTPKHLITATGQRVTLRCSPRSGDLSVYWYQQSLDQGLQFLIQYYNGEERAKGNILERFSAQQFPDLHSELNLSSLELGDSALYFCASSPQIDNYGYTFGSGTRLTVV.

The chain employs TRBV5-8 and TRBJ1-5, with unresolved D. The CDR3 covers 17 residues. V shed 2 bases and J shed 0 bases, with 15 bases lying between them. Per the germline V gene, CDR1 is SGHTS and CDR2 is YDEGEE. CDR3 coding DNA: TGTGCCAGCAGCTTTTACGTTGGAGGCGATAGCAATCAGCCCCAGCATTTT. Amino acid sequence: CASSFYVGGDSNQPQHF.

The genes are TRBV9 and TRBJ2-7, with D tentatively TRBD2 (6 bases). V lost 2 bases and J lost 2, with 11 bases in between. Germline loops: CDR1 SGDLS, CDR2 YYNGEE. The CDR3 sequence is 14 residues long. CDR3 coding DNA: TGTGCCAGCAGCGTGGGCGGGGCCGCCTACGAGCAGTACTTC. Amino acids: CASSVGGAAYEQYF.

Points on this clone: Other DNA sequences in this specimen translate into the identical CDR3. The chain recombines TRBV18 with TRBJ1-4; D gene ambiguous. The CDR3 length is 14 residues. Germline V gene lookup returns CDR1 KGHSH and CDR2 LQKENI. V lost 6 bases and J lost 0, with 8 bases in between. CDR3 sequence: CASSPSATNEKLFF. The CDR3 DNA follows: TGTGCCAGCTCCCCGTCGGCAACTAATGAAAAACTGTTTTTT.

The chain recombines TRBV12-5 with TRBJ1-3; 7 bases fit TRBD1. The V gene's germline CDR1 is LGHNT and CDR2 FRNRAP. The CDR3 length is 13 residues. Germline trimming cut 11 bases from V and 3 bases from J; bases unmatched to any gene: 7. For the CDR3, the DNA is TGTGCTTCCTCCGACAGGGATGGAAACACCATATATTTT. Translation gives CASSDRDGNTIYF.

The rearrangement joins TRBV5-5 to TRBJ2-3; 11 bases are a match to TRBD2. After removal of 4 bases from V and 0 bases from J, the junction contained 10 bases not matched to a gene. Germline V CDR1 and CDR2: SGHKS, YYEKEE (reference sequence). The CDR3 is 18 residues long. The CDR3 region has the DNA TGTGCCAGCAGCCGTTATAGCGGGGGGGGGATCAGCACAGATACGCAGTATTTT. It codes for CASSRYSGGGISTDTQYF.

The chain links TRBV5-4 to TRBJ1-1; D remains ambiguous. CDR1 and CDR2 (germline): SGHNT, YYREEE (reference sequence). The V and J ends lost 0 bases and 6 bases respectively, with 15 bases between them. This CDR3 region has 15 residues. The CDR3 DNA follows: TGTGCCAGCAGCTTGGTTTTTCGGGGTAGCGCTGAAGCTTTCTTT. Its protein is CASSLVFRGSAEAFF.

The chain joins TRBV18 to TRBJ1-1; 9 bases are a match to TRBD1. The CDR3 spans 14 residues. The junction had 5 bases not matched to a gene; V was cut back by 4 bases and J by 5 bases. Germline V gene lookup returns CDR1 KGHSH and CDR2 LQKENI. The CDR3 coding sequence is TGTGCCAGCTCACGGGACAGGGTCGGGACTGAAGCTTTCTTT. This translates into CASSRDRVGTEAFF.

The rearrangement uses TRBV7-6 and TRBJ2-7; a possible D gene is TRBD2 (6 bases). The length of the CDR3 is 14 residues. V was clipped by 4 bases and J by 3 bases, with 13 bases between them. The germline V gene encodes CDR1 SGHVS and CDR2 FNYEAQ. Here the CDR3 reads CASSSGLEGYEQYF. The CDR3, as DNA: TGTGCCAGCAGCTCGGGACTGGAGGGCTACGAGCAGTACTTC.

V is TRBV5-4 and J is TRBJ1-5, with D possibly matching TRBD1 (6 bases). The V gene lost 4 bases and the J gene lost 5 bases, with 16 bases spanning the gap. The CDR3 runs 15 residues. Germline V gene sequence: CDR1 SGHNT, CDR2 YYREEE (reference sequence). DNA for the CDR3: TGTGCCAGCAGCGTAAAGACAGGAATTTATCAGCCCCAGCATTTT. Translating gives CASSVKTGIYQPQHF.

The rearrangement uses TRBV2 and TRBJ1-5; possible D gene TRBD1, 5 bases. V was cut by 6 bases and J by 0 bases, with 12 bases left in between. Germline CDR1 reads SNHLY; CDR2 reads FYNNEI. This CDR3 contains 15 residues. CDR3 sequence: CASRWGAASNQPQHF. CDR3 coding DNA: TGTGCCAGCAGGTGGGGCGCGGCTAGCAATCAGCCCCAGCATTTT. The variable domain in full, completed from reference TRBV2 and TRBJ1-5, reads EPEVTQTPSHQVTQMGQEVILRCVPISNHLYFYWYRQILGQKVEFLVSFYNNEISEKSEIFDDQFSVERPDGSNFTLKIRSTKLEDSAMYFCASRWGAASNQPQHFGDGTRLSIL.

The chain links TRBV28 to TRBJ2-3, with 12 bases identical to TRBD2. V gave up 5 bases and J gave up 0 bases; unmatched junction bases: 9. This CDR3 has 18 residues. The germline CDR1 and CDR2 sequences are MDHEN and SYDVKM. The CDR3 nucleotides are TGTGCCAGCAGTAACGGACTAGCGGGACTTACTAGCACAGATACGCAGTATTTT. Protein: CASSNGLAGLTSTDTQYF.

The chain recombines TRBV2 with TRBJ2-2; 7 bases line up with TRBD1. V lost 4 bases to trimming and J lost 6 bases; unmatched junction nucleotides: 8. The CDR3 totals 15 residues. Germline V lookup: CDR1 SNHLY, CDR2 FYNNEI. The CDR3 sequence is CASSGTGGPAGELFF. DNA for the CDR3: TGTGCCAGCAGTGGGACAGGCGGGCCTGCCGGGGAGCTGTTTTTT. The full variable domain, its missing parts supplied by reference TRBV2 and TRBJ2-2, is EPEVTQTPSHQVTQMGQEVILRCVPISNHLYFYWYRQILGQKVEFLVSFYNNEISEKSEIFDDQFSVERPDGSNFTLKIRSTKLEDSAMYFCASSGTGGPAGELFFGEGSRLTVL.